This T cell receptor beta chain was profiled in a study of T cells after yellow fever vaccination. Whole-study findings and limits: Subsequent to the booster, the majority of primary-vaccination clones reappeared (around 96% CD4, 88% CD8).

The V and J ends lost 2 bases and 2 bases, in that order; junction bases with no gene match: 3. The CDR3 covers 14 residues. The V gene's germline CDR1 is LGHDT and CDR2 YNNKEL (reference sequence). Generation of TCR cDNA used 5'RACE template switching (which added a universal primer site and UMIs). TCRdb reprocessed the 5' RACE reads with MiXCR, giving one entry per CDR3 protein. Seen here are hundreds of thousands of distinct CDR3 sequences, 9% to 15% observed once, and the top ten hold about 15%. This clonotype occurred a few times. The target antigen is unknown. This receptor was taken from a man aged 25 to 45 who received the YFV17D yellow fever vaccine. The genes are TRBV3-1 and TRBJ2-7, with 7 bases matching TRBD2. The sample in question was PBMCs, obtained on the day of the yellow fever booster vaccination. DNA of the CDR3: TGTGCCAGCAGCCAAAGGGCGGGAGCCTACGAGCAGTACTTC. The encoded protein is CASSQRAGAYEQYF.